The next 18 T cell receptor beta chains were all read from a single sample in a study of cytomegalovirus exposure and HLA in healthy donors (dated by TCRdb to the late 2010s). The library came from the immunoSEQ multiplex PCR assay. For the multiplex PCR, a mixture combining 60 forward primers for TCR Vbeta segments and 13 reverse primers for TCR Jbeta segments was used. In its TCRdb copy, this immuneACCESS table keeps in-frame sequences only and misses some clones. Where compared with another copy, unresolved V genes explain less than half of these, and the others have no known cause. This sample comprises about 250,000 clones, 72% of them detected only once. The ten largest clonotypes hold about 2.1% of the sample. Sequencing was done on a sample of PBMCs. These receptors were obtained from a female donor in good health and CMV-seronegative.

This chain uses TRBV6-6 with TRBJ2-2; no definite D call. Trimming stripped 7 bases from V and 0 bases from J, with 9 bases between. The CDR3 runs 14 residues. Looked up from germline, CDR1 is MNHNY and CDR2 is SVGAGI (reference sequence). The CDR3 sequence: CASKVAANTGELFF. The DNA for the CDR3 is TGTGCCAGCAAGGTAGCCGCGAACACCGGGGAGCTGTTTTTT.

In its sample, this clone was seen a few times. V and J are TRBV7-8 and TRBJ2-7; 10 nucleotides align to TRBD2. V was clipped by 6 bases and J by 2 bases; unmatched bases: 7. In germline, CDR1 is SGHVS, CDR2 FQNEAQ. This CDR3 contains 15 residues. The CDR3 DNA reads as TGTGCCAGCAGTCGTACTAGCGGGGTGCCCTACGAGCAGTACTTC. Protein product: CASSRTSGVPYEQYF.

This clone was observed a handful of times. The chain links TRBV6-5 to TRBJ2-5; D gene unclear. The J call may be in error: the DNA end matches TRBJ2-7 better. In germline, CDR1 is MNHEY, CDR2 SVGAGI. CDR3 length: 15 amino acids. The CDR3, as DNA: TGTGCCACCTCTTACCCCTCCGAGGCAACCTACGAGCAGTACTTC. As protein: CATSYPSEATYEQYF.

Concerning this clone itself: The DNA is left out, because the CDR3 cannot be placed on it with certainty; the CDR3 is given as TCRdb lists it. The chain joins TRBV28 to TRBJ2-5; the DNA was not compared with TRBD1, the D call given in the table. Per germline, CDR1 MDHEN and CDR2 SYDVKM. The CDR3 comprises 17 residues, both ends counted. CDR3: CVPALEEDRVHPYEQYF.

In DNA, the CDR3 is TGTGCCAGCAGCCCTAGCGGGATCTCGAATGAGCAGTTCTTC. Residues: CASSPSGISNEQFF. This chain links TRBV5-8 with TRBJ2-1; 9 bases are a match to TRBD2. The CDR3 extends over 14 amino acids. Per the germline V gene, CDR1 is SGHTS and CDR2 is YDEGEE. The junction had 6 bases not matched to a gene; V was cut back by 4 bases and J by 7 bases.

CDR3 residues: CASSLWVAGNYEQYF. The CDR3 DNA sequence: TGTGCCAGCAGCTTATGGGTGGCGGGGAACTACGAGCAGTACTTC. The V call is TRBV7-9, the J call TRBJ2-7; D perhaps matches TRBD2 (6 bases). Trimming stripped 2 bases from V and 3 bases from J, with 14 bases between. In germline, CDR1 is SEHNR, CDR2 FQNEAQ (reference sequence). The CDR3 has 15 amino acids.

CDR3 region: CASSLEGQRNQPQHF. For the CDR3, the DNA is TGCGCCAGCAGCTTGGAAGGACAGCGCAATCAGCCCCAGCATTTT. The V and J genes are TRBV5-1 and TRBJ1-5; possible D gene TRBD1, 6 bases. In germline, CDR1 is SGHRS, CDR2 YFSETQ. The CDR3 consists of 15 residues. V was trimmed by 0 bases and J by 2 bases, leaving 9 bases between them.

The chain has TRBV19 and TRBJ1-4, with 7 nucleotides matching TRBD1. Germline CDR1 LNHDA, CDR2 SQIVND (reference sequence). The CDR3 is made up of 16 amino acids. The V segment lost 7 bases and the J segment 4 bases; nucleotides outside the gene matches: 12. The CDR3 DNA sequence: TGTGCCAGTACCATCTCGGCGACAGGGCGTAATGAAAAACTGTTTTTT. This sequence encodes CASTISATGRNEKLFF.

The chain recombines TRBV11-2 with TRBJ1-1; tentatively, D is TRBD1 (5 bases). CDR1 and CDR2 (germline): SGHAT, FQNNGV. The CDR3 loop spans 13 amino acids. Trimming cost V 2 bases and J 4 bases, with 8 bases left between them. The CDR3 here is CASSLYRSTEAFF. In DNA form, the CDR3 reads TGTGCCAGCAGCTTATACAGGAGCACTGAAGCTTTCTTT.

This chain links TRBV19 with TRBJ1-2; perhaps TRBD1 as D (5 bases). The CDR3 runs 14 residues. Germline V CDR1 and CDR2: LNHDA, SQIVND (reference sequence). Trimming left V 7 bases short and J 6 bases short, with 18 bases between. In DNA form, the CDR3 reads TGTGCCAGTAAACAGGCCAGAACCCGAGATGGCTACACCTTC. Protein: CASKQARTRDGYTF.

The V call is TRBV20-1, the J call TRBJ2-7, with D perhaps TRBD2 (5 bases). The germline CDR1 and CDR2 sequences are DFQATT and SNEGSKA (reference sequence). The CDR3 has 11 amino acids. The ends were cut back, 3 bases at V and 4 bases at J, with 7 bases in the middle. The CDR3 region is CSARRDYEQYF. Here the CDR3 DNA reads TGCAGTGCTAGGAGGGATTACGAGCAGTACTTC.

V is TRBV5-1 and J is TRBJ2-1; D unresolved. V was clipped by 2 bases and J by 2 bases, with 8 bases between them. Per germline, CDR1 SGHRS and CDR2 YFSETQ. The CDR3 is made up of 14 amino acids. The CDR3 coding sequence is TGCGCCAGCAGCTTTACGGAGCCCTACAATGAGCAGTTCTTC. Translation gives CASSFTEPYNEQFF.

The rearrangement joins TRBV5-1 to TRBJ2-3; D ambiguous. V was pared by 0 bases and J by 1 base, with 6 bases between. From germline, CDR1 is SGHRS and CDR2 YFSETQ. The length of the CDR3 is 14 residues. The chain's CDR3 is CASSLAVGTDTQYF. In DNA, the CDR3 is TGCGCCAGCAGCTTGGCGGTTGGCACAGATACGCAGTATTTT.

The chain employs TRBV18 and TRBJ2-4, with 8 bases fitting TRBD1. Looked up from germline, CDR1 is KGHSH and CDR2 is LQKENI. J was trimmed by 3 bases and V by 3 bases; bases with no gene match: 7. CDR3 length equals 16 residues. The CDR3 sequence is CASSPQGAYDKNIQYF. The CDR3 DNA is TGTGCCAGCTCACCGCAGGGGGCGTATGACAAAAACATTCAGTACTTC.

This clone was detected only a few times. The rearrangement links TRBV19 to TRBJ2-7; TRBD2 matches at 8 bases. The J segment lost 4 bases and the V segment lost 1 base, leaving 6 bases of the junction unmatched. The germline V gene encodes CDR1 LNHDA and CDR2 SQIVND (reference sequence). CDR3 length equals 15 residues. CDR3 nucleotide sequence: TGTGCCAGTAGTATAGGCGCGGCTAGCGGGTACGAGCAGTACTTC. Protein: CASSIGAASGYEQYF.

This clone was detected a few times. The V and J genes are TRBV12-1 and TRBJ2-1; the D call in the table, TRBD2, was not verified against the DNA. TRBV12-1 is a listed pseudogene. There are 16 residues in the CDR3. CDR3 sequence reads: CASAWGASGLLNEQFF. The CDR3 DNA reads TGTGCCAGCGCCTGGGGGGCTAGCGGGCTTTTAAATGAGCAGTTCTTC.

The V call is TRBV13, the J call TRBJ2-3, with 10 bases lining up with TRBD2. Germline values: CDR1 PRHDT, CDR2 FYEKMQ (reference sequence). With 0 bases clipped from V and 2 bases from J, the junction kept 2 bases outside the gene matches. The CDR3 runs 16 residues. The DNA of the CDR3 is TGTGCCAGCAGCTTAGGACTAGCGGGAAACACAGATACGCAGTATTTT. Its protein product is CASSLGLAGNTDTQYF.

The rearrangement uses TRBV10-3 and TRBJ1-1; possibly TRBD1 for D (6 bases). CDR3 size: 15 residues. CDR1 is ENHRY, CDR2 SYGVKD, per germline. Trimming cost V 6 bases and J 1 base, with 15 bases left between them. The CDR3 DNA reads as TGTGCCATCAGGCCCCACAGGGATACGAACACTGAAGCTTTCTTT. Its translation: CAIRPHRDTNTEAFF.